This TCR beta chain was found in a study of cytomegalovirus exposure and HLA in healthy donors. PCR employed 60 Vbeta and 13 Jbeta primers. Libraries were prepared by immunoSEQ multiplex PCR; TCRdb keeps only in-frame clonotypes and omits some of them. The data show 150,000 to 200,000 clones, nearly 80% seen once. As to this clone: What it recognizes is unknown. At one of its ends the junction is not consistent with the germline gene, which may arise from a read error.

Study observations and caveats: V segments that were indistinguishable, TRBV6-2 and TRBV6-3 among them, were omitted from analysis. Most of the CMV-associated TCR beta chains (in a later analysis) appeared to be HLA-restricted. The authors judged a highly shared variant cluster likely a sequencing artifact. Listed as cytomegalovirus-associated were 150 or so TCR beta chains.

Germline values: CDR1 SGHDT, CDR2 YYEEEE. The CDR3 contains 17 residues. The chain links TRBV5-6 to TRBJ2-7; 9 nucleotides agree with TRBD2. Material for sequencing was PBMCs. The sequence was collected from a woman aged 25 to 39 in good health and CMV-seropositive. The CDR3 spells CAGSFRTSARRGYEQYF. The CDR3 nucleotides are TGTGCCGGCAGCTTTAGGACTAGCGCCCGGCGGGGCTACGAGCAGTACTTC.